The 30 T cell receptor beta chains below were found in one sample sequenced in a study of vaccination effects on CD4 cells after COVID-19. Viral peptide pools were used in the ViraFEST assay to expand antigen-specific CD4+ T cells, and sequencing came afterward. Once cultured for roughly nine days, the cells underwent separation to obtain CD4+ T cells. Vaccinated recipients, who were negative for nucleocapsid antibodies, had no history of SARS-CoV-2 infection. Their antigens remain unidentified. Method: immunoSEQ multiplex PCR; TCRdb's copy keeps in-frame clones and lacks some. Altogether some 69,000 clones are present, roughly 79% being singletons, with the ten largest covering 2.5% to 3%. The sequencing used CD4+ T cells from PBMCs cultured with HCoV-NL63 spike peptides, collected before COVID-19 vaccination. Receptor source: a human donor who received a COVID-19 vaccine.

V and J are TRBV7-3 and TRBJ2-5; TRBD1 matches at 9 bases. Germline V gene sequence: CDR1 SGHTA, CDR2 FQGTGA. V lost 4 bases and J lost 0; bases outside the gene matches: 3. The length of the CDR3 is 15 residues. DNA for the CDR3: TGTGCCAGCAGCTCAGGACAGGGGTACCAAGAGACCCAGTACTTC. Protein product: CASSSGQGYQETQYF.

This clone was detected only once. The genes are TRBV27 and TRBJ2-6, with D perhaps TRBD2 (8 bases). CDR3 length: 16 amino acids. Germline CDR1 reads MNHEY; CDR2 reads SMNVEV (reference sequence). V lost 6 bases and J lost 0, with 12 bases in between. CDR3 sequence reads: CASRRGDSSGANVLTF. CDR3 DNA sequence: TGTGCCAGCAGGCGGGGGGACAGCTCTGGGGCCAACGTCCTGACTTTC.

The chain links TRBV5-6 to TRBJ1-5, with D possibly TRBD1 on 6 matching bases. Trimming pared 4 bases from V and 0 bases from J, leaving 14 bases between. Germline CDR1 SGHDT, CDR2 YYEEEE. There are 16 residues in the CDR3. This chain's CDR3 is CASSVGHLYSNQPQHF. The CDR3 coding sequence is TGTGCCAGCAGCGTGGGACATCTCTATAGCAATCAGCCCCAGCATTTT.

The chain joins TRBV24-1 to TRBJ2-7, with 10 bases aligning to TRBD1. Germline loops: CDR1 KGHDR, CDR2 SFDVKD. The V gene end was trimmed by 11 bases and the J gene end by 2 bases; junction bases not matched to a gene: 8. CDR3 length equals 14 residues. CDR3 residues: CARPDRGQTYEQYV. The CDR3 DNA reads TGTGCCAGACCCGACAGGGGGCAAACCTACGAGCAGTACGTC.

The chain combines TRBV29-1 with TRBJ2-5, with D uncertain. The CDR3 has 13 residues. Germline CDR1 SQVTM, CDR2 ANQGSEA. Trimming cost V 4 bases and J 5 bases, with 14 bases left between them. As DNA, the CDR3 is TGCAGCGTTGGGCCCCCCGGGTTTGAGACCCAGTACTTC. It specifies CSVGPPGFETQYF.

V is TRBV18 and J is TRBJ1-6; a weak D match, TRBD1 (6 bases). Trimming pared 1 base from V and 9 bases from J, leaving 10 bases between. The CDR3 spans 14 residues. Germline lookup yields CDR1 KGHSH and CDR2 LQKENI. The chain's CDR3 is CASSPLDRSSPLHF. CDR3 nucleotide sequence: TGTGCCAGCTCACCACTAGACAGGTCTTCACCCCTCCACTTT.

The chain carries TRBV12-3 or TRBV12-4 and TRBJ2-5; D is undetermined. V dropped 1 base and J dropped 2 bases, with 5 bases sitting between them. This CDR3 is built from 13 residues. DNA for the CDR3: TGTGCCAGCAGTTTAGTTCCACAAGAGACCCAGTACTTC. Translating gives CASSLVPQETQYF.

CDR3 amino acids: CASSLARGGLANEQFF. The CDR3 nucleotides are TGTGCCAGCAGCTTAGCCCGGGGGGGCCTCGCCAATGAGCAGTTCTTC. The chain has TRBV11-2 and TRBJ2-1; 8 positions match TRBD2. CDR3 size: 16 residues. Germline-derived CDR1 and CDR2 are SGHAT and FQNNGV. J was trimmed by 6 bases and V by 1 base; bases with no gene match: 8.

In nucleotides, the CDR3 is TGTGCCAGCTCACCACTCGGACTAGAGCAAGAGACCCAGTACTTC. Protein product: CASSPLGLEQETQYF. This rearrangement joins TRBV18 to TRBJ2-5, with 7 bases lining up with TRBD2. The V segment lost 1 base and the J segment 2 bases; nucleotides outside the gene matches: 4. Germline V lookup: CDR1 KGHSH, CDR2 LQKENI. The CDR3 consists of 15 residues.

The rearrangement uses TRBV19 and TRBJ1-6; D gene unclear. Per germline, CDR1 LNHDA and CDR2 SQIVND (reference sequence). The CDR3 is 14 amino acids. Trimming removed 5 bases at V and 5 bases at J, with 10 bases between. The CDR3 DNA reads TGTGCCAGTAGTGTCGGACGAGATAATTCACCCCTCCACTTT. It encodes CASSVGRDNSPLHF.

The CDR3 bases are TGTGCCAGCAGTTACCAGACCGGGACAGGTGAAAAACTGTTTTTT. This gives the protein CASSYQTGTGEKLFF. J is TRBJ1-4 and V is TRBV25-1; TRBD1 matches at 8 bases. The V gene end was trimmed by 5 bases and the J gene end by 7 bases; junction bases not matched to a gene: 9. CDR3 length equals 15 residues. Germline values: CDR1 MGHDK, CDR2 SYGVNS.

The sample holds a few counts of this clone. The germline gene is not matched at one end of the junction; a read error may be the cause. This chain connects TRBV3-1 (or the pseudogene TRBV3-2) to TRBJ2-1, with D hard to call. This CDR3 has 15 residues. Germline loops: CDR1 LGHDT, CDR2 YNNKEL (reference sequence). The CDR3 protein is CASSQDLGQASPLLF. The CDR3 DNA is TGTGCCAGCAGCCAAGATTTAGGCCAGGCGTCACCCCTCCTCTTC.

The sample holds a few counts of this clone. The V and J genes are TRBV2 and TRBJ1-6, with 7 bases fitting TRBD1. V lost 7 bases and J lost 8; bases outside the gene matches: 11. This CDR3 is 15 amino acids long. From germline, CDR1 is SNHLY and CDR2 FYNNEI. CDR3 amino acids: CASTLSGTDYSPLHF. The CDR3 DNA follows: TGTGCCAGCACTTTATCCGGGACAGATTATTCACCCCTCCACTTT.

This clone has just one count. The chain has TRBV5-1 and TRBJ1-4; TRBD1 matches at 10 bases. CDR1 SGHRS and CDR2 YFSETQ come from the germline V gene. The CDR3 contains 18 residues. V shed 5 bases, J shed 1 base, and the junction held 11 bases outside the gene matches. CDR3 in amino acids: CASSLFPGQGLTNEKLFF. CDR3 nucleotide sequence: TGCGCCAGCAGTCTTTTCCCGGGACAGGGGTTAACTAATGAAAAACTGTTTTTT.

The chain employs TRBV14 and TRBJ2-1, with D perhaps TRBD1 (6 bases). The CDR3 sequence is 17 residues long. Per the germline V gene, CDR1 is SGHDN and CDR2 is FVKESK. V lost 3 bases and J lost 4, with 19 bases in between. The CDR3 spells CASSHVKGQGLYNEQFF. The CDR3 coding sequence is TGTGCCAGCAGCCATGTTAAGGGGCAGGGGTTGTACAATGAGCAGTTCTTC.

The genes are TRBV2 and TRBJ2-3, with no clear D. Germline V CDR1 and CDR2: SNHLY, FYNNEI. The CDR3 runs 16 residues. The V gene lost 6 bases and the J gene lost 6 bases, with 22 bases spanning the gap. Here the CDR3 reads CASSHPRQHWGDTQYF. The CDR3 bases are TGTGCCAGCAGCCATCCTAGGCAGCACTGGGGTGATACGCAGTATTTT.

This clone has just a few counts. The chain couples TRBV6-1 to TRBJ2-3; D is unresolved. V lost 3 bases and J 0 bases, leaving 4 bases between the germline ends. The CDR3 is made up of 13 amino acids. CDR1 is MNHNS and CDR2 is SASEGT in the germline V gene. CDR3 DNA sequence: TGTGCCAGCAGTGAGGACAGCACAGATACGCAGTATTTT. Encoded protein: CASSEDSTDTQYF.

The rearrangement links TRBV24-1 to TRBJ2-1; possibly TRBD1 or TRBD2 for D (6 bases each). Trimming stripped 5 bases from V and 3 bases from J, with 13 bases between. The CDR3 runs to 15 residues. From germline, CDR1 is KGHDR and CDR2 SFDVKD. CDR3 DNA sequence: TGTGCCACCAGTGTAAGGGGGGCGAGCTACAATGAGCAGTTCTTC. Its translation is CATSVRGASYNEQFF.

The chain joins TRBV6-1 to TRBJ1-3; D uncertain. The CDR3 is 15 residues long. V lost 2 bases, J lost 4 bases, and 12 bases lay in between. In germline, CDR1 is MNHNS, CDR2 SASEGT. CDR3 loop: CASSEQQTSGNTIYF. The CDR3, as DNA: TGTGCCAGCAGTGAACAACAGACCTCGGGAAACACCATATATTTT.

The chain uses TRBV3-1 (or the pseudogene TRBV3-2) and TRBJ1-4; no clear D. Germline CDR1 is LGHDT and CDR2 is YNNKEL (reference sequence). V was pared by 1 base and J by 4 bases, with 19 bases between. The CDR3 is 18 amino acids. The chain's CDR3 is CASSQGSQPLRVNEKLFF. The CDR3 nucleotides read TGTGCCAGCAGCCAAGGATCCCAGCCGCTACGTGTTAATGAAAAACTGTTTTTT.

The J gene is TRBJ2-5, the V gene TRBV5-1; the match to TRBD1 covers 10 bases. This CDR3 is built from 18 residues. Germline CDR1 SGHRS, CDR2 YFSETQ. The trim removed 0 bases at V and 2 bases at J, leaving 10 bases unmatched. DNA of the CDR3: TGCGCCAGCAGCTTGGCTTGGTCGGGACAGGGGTTTCAAGAGACCCAGTACTTC. Its protein product is CASSLAWSGQGFQETQYF.

The chain has TRBV7-3 and TRBJ2-1; D is unresolved. V lost 4 bases to trimming and J lost 0 bases, with 10 bases between them. CDR1 is SGHTA and CDR2 is FQGTGA in the germline V gene. The CDR3 has 15 residues. CDR3 amino acids: CASSSTPSSYNEQFF. CDR3 bases: TGTGCCAGCAGCTCGACGCCTAGCTCCTACAATGAGCAGTTCTTC. Variable domain in full (rest from reference TRBV7-3 and TRBJ2-1): GAGVSQTPSNKVTEKGKYVELRCDPISGHTALYWYRQSLGQGPEFLIYFQGTGAADDSGLPNDRFFAVRPEGSVSTLKIQRTERGDSAVYLCASSSTPSSYNEQFFGPGTRLTVL.

A few counts support this clone. V is TRBV19 and J is TRBJ2-3; D gene unclear. Looked up from germline, CDR1 is LNHDA and CDR2 is SQIVND (reference sequence). V dropped 5 bases and J dropped 4 bases, with 16 bases sitting between them. This CDR3 region has 15 residues. CDR3 nucleotides: TGTGCCAGTAGTGACCCTCAAAGGACGCCAGATACGCAGTATTTT. The encoded protein is CASSDPQRTPDTQYF.

The gene calls are TRBV7-3 and TRBJ1-1; 7 bases agree with TRBD1. J lost 4 bases, V lost 4 bases, and 6 bases had no gene match. Germline loops: CDR1 SGHTA, CDR2 FQGTGA. The CDR3 covers 14 residues. The CDR3 spells CASSSQGVGTEAFF. The CDR3 nucleotides are TGTGCCAGCAGCTCCCAGGGGGTCGGCACTGAAGCTTTCTTT.

This clone was seen only a few times. The chain couples TRBV30 to TRBJ1-5; perhaps TRBD1 as D (5 bases). The length of the CDR3 is 13 residues. Trimming left V 5 bases short and J 0 bases short, with 8 bases between. Germline values: CDR1 GTSNPN, CDR2 SVGIG (reference sequence). Here the CDR3 reads CAWATDSNQPQHF. The CDR3, as DNA: TGTGCCTGGGCGACAGATAGCAATCAGCCCCAGCATTTT.

V and J are TRBV5-1 and TRBJ2-5; no firm D call. The CDR3 is 15 amino acids. In germline, CDR1 is SGHRS, CDR2 YFSETQ. V lost 4 bases to trimming and J lost 5 bases, with 18 bases between them. The CDR3 here is CASSILTVDGETQYF. The CDR3 DNA sequence: TGCGCCAGCAGCATACTGACGGTGGACGGGGAGACCCAGTACTTC.

The chain carries TRBV7-3 and TRBJ2-2; 10 nucleotides match TRBD2. Germline trimming cut 2 bases from V and 7 bases from J; bases unmatched to any gene: 4. This CDR3 has 15 amino acids. Germline CDR1 SGHTA, CDR2 FQGTGA. The CDR3 region is CASSLVSGGIGELFF. The CDR3 DNA follows: TGTGCCAGCAGCTTAGTTAGCGGGGGGATCGGGGAGCTGTTTTTT. Filled out from reference TRBV7-3 and TRBJ2-2, the complete variable domain reads GAGVSQTPSNKVTEKGKYVELRCDPISGHTALYWYRQSLGQGPEFLIYFQGTGAADDSGLPNDRFFAVRPEGSVSTLKIQRTERGDSAVYLCASSLVSGGIGELFFGEGSRLTVL.

V usage is TRBV5-1 and J usage is TRBJ1-6, with 10 bases that match TRBD1. CDR1 and CDR2 from the germline V gene are SGHRS and YFSETQ. J lost 11 bases, V lost 2 bases, and 4 bases had no gene match. The CDR3 is 14 amino acids. CDR3 sequence (DNA): TGCGCCAGCAGCTTCGGGGACAGGGGCACACCCCTCCACTTT. Translation gives CASSFGDRGTPLHF. The full variable domain, in which reference TRBV5-1 and TRBJ1-6 provide the parts outside the CDR3, is KAGVTQTPRYLIKTRGQQVTLSCSPISGHRSVSWYQQTPGQGLQFLFEYFSETQRNKGNFPGRFSGRQFSNSRSEMNVSTLELGDSALYLCASSFGDRGTPLHFGNGTRLTVT.

V is TRBV28 and J is TRBJ2-5, with D maybe TRBD1 (6 bases). CDR1 is MDHEN and CDR2 is SYDVKM in the germline V gene. This CDR3 has 16 amino acids. Trimming stripped 7 bases from V and 5 bases from J, with 23 bases between. CDR3 sequence reads: CASNPADSSGLETQYF. CDR3 sequence (DNA): TGTGCCAGCAACCCCGCGGACAGTTCGGGATTGGAGACCCAGTACTTC.

The chain carries TRBV7-9 and TRBJ1-1, with a weak D call TRBD1 (5 bases). Looked up from germline, CDR1 is SEHNR and CDR2 is FQNEAQ (reference sequence). V was shortened by 5 bases and J by 1 base, with 11 bases between the two germline ends. The CDR3 covers 14 residues. The CDR3 DNA reads as TGTGCCAGCAGCGAGGGACCGCGGAACACTGAAGCTTTCTTT. This encodes CASSEGPRNTEAFF.